This T cell receptor (beta chain) was recorded in a study of blood T cell repertoires in COVID-19. Original handling: Counts of nucleated cells, estimated from reference gene primer amplification, were obtained. Assay used: immunoSEQ multiplex PCR; TCRdb lists only in-frame clones, some missing. V and J calls and clone size follow that table, whereas D and trimming were derived from the DNA. The sample contains over 150,000 clones, around four fifths of which appear only once. CDR1 and CDR2 from the germline V gene are LNHDA and SQIVND (reference sequence). With V trimmed by 8 bases and J by 8 bases, 12 bases remained unmatched. The CDR3 is made up of 15 amino acids.

The chain combines TRBV19 with TRBJ2-4; TRBD2 matches 10 bases. The clonotype comes from a man aged 45 to 65 who had recovered from COVID-19. Specimen: PBMCs or T cells enriched from blood (not recorded which). CDR3 in DNA: TGTGCCAGTGGCAGCGGGGGGGCCAGGGTATACATTCAGTACTTC. Translation gives CASGSGGARVYIQYF.